This entry features one TCR beta chain sequence. The data derive from a study of cytotoxic CD8 clonotypes in ibrutinib-treated CLL. Repertoires were generated with immunoSEQ multiplex PCR, while TCRdb's copy carries only in-frame clones and drops some. Of some 350,000 clones detected, about 64% appear once; the ten largest clones hold under 8%. CDR3 length: 14 amino acids. Between the trimmed V and J ends, which lost 8 bases and 4 bases, there was a span of 18 bases. In germline, CDR1 is MNHEY, CDR2 SMNVEV (reference sequence). This chain links TRBV27 with TRBJ2-7; unclear D gene. This clonotype originated in a human donor with chronic lymphocytic leukemia. Sequencing was performed on PBMCs, taken after 36 months of ibrutinib treatment. For the CDR3, the DNA is TGTGCCAGCTCCCCCCTCACGGGTTCTTACGAGCAGTACTTC. This sequence encodes CASSPLTGSYEQYF.